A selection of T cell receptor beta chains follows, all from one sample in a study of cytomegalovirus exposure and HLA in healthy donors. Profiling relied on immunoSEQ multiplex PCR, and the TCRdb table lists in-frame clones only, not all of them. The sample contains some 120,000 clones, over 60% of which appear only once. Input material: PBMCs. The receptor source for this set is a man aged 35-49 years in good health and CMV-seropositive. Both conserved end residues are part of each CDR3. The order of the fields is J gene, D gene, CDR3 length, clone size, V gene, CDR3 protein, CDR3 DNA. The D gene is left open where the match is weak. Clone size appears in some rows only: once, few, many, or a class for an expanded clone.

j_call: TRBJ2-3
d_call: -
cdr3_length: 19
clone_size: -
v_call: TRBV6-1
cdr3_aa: CASSEKWMEWTTGADTQYF
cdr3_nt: TGTGCCAGCAGTGAAAAGTGGATGGAGTGGACAACCGGCGCAGATACGCAGTATTTT

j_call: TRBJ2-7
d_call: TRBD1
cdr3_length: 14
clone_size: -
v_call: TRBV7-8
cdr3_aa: CASSFGQGEGEQYF
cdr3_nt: TGTGCCAGCAGCTTCGGACAGGGTGAGGGCGAGCAGTACTTC

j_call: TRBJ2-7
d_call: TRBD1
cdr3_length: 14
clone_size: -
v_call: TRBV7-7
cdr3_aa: CASSRGGAGGEQYF
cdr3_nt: TGTGCTAGCAGCCGAGGGGGCGCTGGGGGCGAGCAGTACTTC

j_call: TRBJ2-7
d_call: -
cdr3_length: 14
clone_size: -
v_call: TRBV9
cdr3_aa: CASSVQAGAYEQYF
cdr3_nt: TGTGCCAGCAGCGTACAGGCAGGGGCCTACGAGCAGTACTTC

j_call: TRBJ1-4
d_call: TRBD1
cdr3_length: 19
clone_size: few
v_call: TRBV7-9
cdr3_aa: CASSSPGTGFQLGEEKLFF
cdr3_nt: TGTGCCAGCAGCTCCCCCGGGACAGGGTTTCAATTGGGAGAAGAAAAACTGTTTTTT

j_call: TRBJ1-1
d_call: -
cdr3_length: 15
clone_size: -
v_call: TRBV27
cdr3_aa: CASSPQTGWDTEAFF
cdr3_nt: TGTGCCAGCAGTCCACAGACAGGCTGGGACACTGAAGCTTTCTTT

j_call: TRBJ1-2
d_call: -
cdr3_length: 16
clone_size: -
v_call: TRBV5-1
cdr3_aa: CASSLASQAGSGGYTF
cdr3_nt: TGCGCCAGCAGCTTGGCCTCACAGGCGGGATCGGGAGGCTACACCTTC

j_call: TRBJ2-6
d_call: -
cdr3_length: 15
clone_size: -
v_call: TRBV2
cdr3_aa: CASRDSLSGANVLTF
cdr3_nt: TGTGCCAGCAGGGACAGTCTCTCTGGGGCCAACGTCCTGACTTTC

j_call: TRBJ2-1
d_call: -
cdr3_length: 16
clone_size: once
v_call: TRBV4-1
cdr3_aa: CASSRRISGSYNEQFF
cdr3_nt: TGCGCCAGCAGCCGGAGGATCTCCGGGAGTTACAATGAGCAGTTCTTC

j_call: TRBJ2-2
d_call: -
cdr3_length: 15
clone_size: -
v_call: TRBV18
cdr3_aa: CASSPTIQEIGELFF
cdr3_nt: TGTGCCAGCTCACCGACAATACAGGAAATCGGGGAGCTGTTTTTT

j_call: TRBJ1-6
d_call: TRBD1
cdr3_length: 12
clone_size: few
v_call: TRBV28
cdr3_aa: CASSLTGRTLHF
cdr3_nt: TGTGCCAGCAGCCTGACAGGGAGGACCCTCCACTTT

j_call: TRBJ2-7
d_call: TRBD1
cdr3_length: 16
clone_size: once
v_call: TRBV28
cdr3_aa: CASRLPGTGGSGEQYF
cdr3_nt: TGTGCCAGCCGCCTCCCCGGGACAGGGGGTTCTGGGGAGCAGTACTTC

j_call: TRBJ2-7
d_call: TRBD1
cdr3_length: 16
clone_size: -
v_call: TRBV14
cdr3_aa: CASSQGAGTGYYEQYF
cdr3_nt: TGTGCCAGCAGCCAAGGGGCCGGGACAGGGTACTACGAGCAGTACTTC

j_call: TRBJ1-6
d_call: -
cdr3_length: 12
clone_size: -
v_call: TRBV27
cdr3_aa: CASSFIGQAVHF
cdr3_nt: TGTGCCAGCAGTTTTATTGGGCAGGCCGTCCACTTT

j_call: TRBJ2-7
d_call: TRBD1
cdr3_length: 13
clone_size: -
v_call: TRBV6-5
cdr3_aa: CASRLTGSHEQYF
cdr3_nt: TGTGCCAGCAGACTGACAGGGTCCCACGAGCAGTACTTC

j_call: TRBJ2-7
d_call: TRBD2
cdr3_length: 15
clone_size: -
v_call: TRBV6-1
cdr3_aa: CASSEARGGPYEQYF
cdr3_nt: TGTGCCAGCAGTGAAGCGCGCGGGGGGCCCTACGAGCAGTACTTC

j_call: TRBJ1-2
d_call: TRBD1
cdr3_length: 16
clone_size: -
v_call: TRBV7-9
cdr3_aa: CASSLADRGQVYGYTF
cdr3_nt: TGTGCCAGCAGCTTAGCCGACAGGGGGCAGGTCTATGGCTACACCTTC

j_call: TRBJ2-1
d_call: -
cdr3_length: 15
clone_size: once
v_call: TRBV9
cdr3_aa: CASSVDVASYNEQFF
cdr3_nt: TGTGCCAGCAGCGTAGATGTCGCCAGTTACAATGAGCAGTTCTTC

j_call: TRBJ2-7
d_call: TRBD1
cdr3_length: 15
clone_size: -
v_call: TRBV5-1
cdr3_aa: CASSPGQGAIHEQYF
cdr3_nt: TGCGCCAGCAGTCCCGGACAGGGGGCTATACACGAGCAGTACTTC

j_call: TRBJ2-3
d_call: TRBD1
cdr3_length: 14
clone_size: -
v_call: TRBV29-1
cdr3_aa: CSGGQRAYTDTQYF
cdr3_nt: TGCAGCGGGGGACAGAGGGCCTACACAGATACGCAGTATTTT

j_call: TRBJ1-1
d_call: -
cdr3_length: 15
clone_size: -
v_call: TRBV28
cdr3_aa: CASSLPPQGRTEAFF
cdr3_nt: TGTGCCAGCAGTTTGCCGCCACAGGGAAGAACTGAAGCTTTCTTT

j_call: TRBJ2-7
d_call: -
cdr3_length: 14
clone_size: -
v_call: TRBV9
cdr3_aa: CASSVGVWAWEQYF
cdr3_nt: TGTGCCAGCAGCGTAGGGGTATGGGCGTGGGAGCAGTACTTC

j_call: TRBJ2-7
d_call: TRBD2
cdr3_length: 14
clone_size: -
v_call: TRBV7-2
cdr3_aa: CASSNEAGGGKQYF
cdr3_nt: TGTGCCAGCAGCAACGAAGCGGGGGGCGGGAAGCAGTACTTC

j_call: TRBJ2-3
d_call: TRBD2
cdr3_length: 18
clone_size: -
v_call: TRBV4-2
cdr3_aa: CASSQAPGLAGGGNTQYF
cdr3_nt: TGTGCCAGCAGCCAAGCCCCCGGACTAGCGGGGGGTGGGAATACGCAGTATTTT

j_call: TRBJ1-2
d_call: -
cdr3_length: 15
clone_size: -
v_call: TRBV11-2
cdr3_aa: CASSLPSPGSAGYTF
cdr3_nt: TGTGCCAGCAGCTTACCTTCTCCAGGGTCGGCTGGCTACACCTTC

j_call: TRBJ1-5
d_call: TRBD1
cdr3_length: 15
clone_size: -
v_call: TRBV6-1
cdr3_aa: CASSGGQGRYQPQHF
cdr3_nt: TGTGCCAGCAGTGGAGGACAGGGGCGTTATCAGCCCCAGCATTTT

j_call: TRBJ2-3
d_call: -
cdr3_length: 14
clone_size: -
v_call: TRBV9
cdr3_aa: CASSVDHRTDTQYF
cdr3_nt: TGTGCCAGCAGCGTGGATCACAGGACAGATACGCAGTATTTT

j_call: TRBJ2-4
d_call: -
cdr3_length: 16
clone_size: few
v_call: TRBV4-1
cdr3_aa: CASSQDWGDLGNIQYF
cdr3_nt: TGCGCCAGCAGCCAAGATTGGGGGGACCTCGGAAACATTCAGTACTTC

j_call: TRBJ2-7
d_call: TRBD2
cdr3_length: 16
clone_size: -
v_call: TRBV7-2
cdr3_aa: CASSLEPALAGNEQYF
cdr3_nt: TGTGCCAGCAGCTTAGAGCCCGCACTAGCGGGGAACGAGCAGTACTTC

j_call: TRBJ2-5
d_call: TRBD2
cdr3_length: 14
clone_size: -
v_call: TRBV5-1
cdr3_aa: CASSLGEGSETQYF
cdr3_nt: TGCGCCAGCAGCTTGGGGGAGGGTTCGGAGACCCAGTACTTC

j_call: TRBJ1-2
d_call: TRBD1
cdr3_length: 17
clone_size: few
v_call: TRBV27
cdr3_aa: CASSTRDPTGGFYGYTF
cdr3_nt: TGTGCCAGCAGTACGCGAGACCCCACAGGGGGCTTCTATGGCTACACCTTC

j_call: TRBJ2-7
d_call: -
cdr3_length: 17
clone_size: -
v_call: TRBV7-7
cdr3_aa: CASSLAPEAKNSYEQYF
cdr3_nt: TGTGCTAGCAGCTTAGCGCCCGAGGCCAAAAACTCCTACGAGCAGTACTTC

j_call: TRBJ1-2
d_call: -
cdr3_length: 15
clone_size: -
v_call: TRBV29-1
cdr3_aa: CSVEDGPARFSGYTF
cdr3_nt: TGCAGCGTGGAGGACGGACCCGCCAGATTTTCTGGCTACACCTTC